This entry lists 9 T cell receptor beta chains sequenced from one sample in a study of response to subunit inactivated influenza vaccine. TCRdb fed the RT-PCR reads into MiXCR, producing one record per CDR3 protein. The data show over 150,000 distinct CDR3 sequences, around 9.9% seen once. Material: non-naive T cells sorted from PBMCs, obtained roughly 46 days after vaccination. These receptors came from a man aged 50 or older who received an inactivated influenza vaccine.

This clonotype was recorded a few times. The chain uses TRBV20-1 and TRBJ1-5; 7 bases match TRBD1. In germline, CDR1 is DFQATT, CDR2 SNEGSKA (reference sequence). The J segment lost 7 bases and the V segment lost 3 bases, leaving 12 bases of the junction unmatched. The CDR3 has 15 residues. CDR3 in amino acids: CSASIEGAGRQPQHF. As DNA, the CDR3 is TGCAGTGCTAGTATTGAGGGGGCGGGTAGACAGCCCCAGCATTTT.

This clonotype was observed many times. This sequence joins TRBV20-1 and TRBJ2-5, with TRBD2 matching 7 bases. CDR1 and CDR2 (germline): DFQATT, SNEGSKA (reference sequence). The CDR3 totals 16 residues. The J segment lost 1 base and the V segment lost 1 base, leaving 9 bases of the junction unmatched. This CDR3 is CSARVMTGRIQETQYF. The CDR3 coding sequence is TGCAGTGCTAGAGTAATGACCGGGAGGATCCAAGAGACCCAGTACTTC.

A word on this clonotype: This may come from a read error, since a much larger clone is one base off. V and J are TRBV10-2 and TRBJ2-6; a possible D gene is TRBD2 (6 bases). The CDR3 runs to 17 residues. Germline V lookup: CDR1 WSHSY, CDR2 SAAADI. Here the CDR3 reads CASSEPEGRSGADVLTF. In nucleotides, the CDR3 is TGCGCCAGCAGTGAGCCGGAGGGGCGCTCTGGGGCCGACGTCCTGACTTTC.

V and J are TRBV24-1 and TRBJ2-3; 15 nucleotides line up with TRBD2. CDR1 is KGHDR and CDR2 is SFDVKD in the germline V gene. The V and J ends lost 9 bases and 4 bases, in that order; junction bases with no gene match: 4. This CDR3 has 15 amino acids. The DNA for the CDR3 is TGTGCCACCGGACTAGCGGGGGGGCCGTCAGATACGCAGTATTTT. It encodes CATGLAGGPSDTQYF.

This clonotype was recorded many times. The gene calls are TRBV7-9 and TRBJ2-1, with 12 positions matching TRBD2. Germline V CDR1 and CDR2: SEHNR, FQNEAQ (reference sequence). The CDR3 is made up of 15 amino acids. V trimming: 4 bases; J trimming: 4 bases; junction bases outside the gene matches: 2. CDR3 in DNA: TGTGCCAGCAGCTCTAGCGGGGGGGGTTACAATGAGCAGTTCTTC. Translating it yields CASSSSGGGYNEQFF. The entire variable domain, with the rest obtained from reference TRBV7-9 and TRBJ2-1, is as follows: DTGVSQNPRHKITKRGQNVTFRCDPISEHNRLYWYRQTLGQGPEFLTYFQNEAQLEKSRLLSDRFSAERPKGSFSTLEIQRTEQGDSAMYLCASSSSGGGYNEQFFGPGTRLTVL.

This clonotype was seen a single time. The V call is TRBV20-1, the J call TRBJ2-1; 11 nucleotides align to TRBD2. Unmatched junction bases numbered 5, after V lost 1 base and J lost 3 bases. The length of the CDR3 is 16 residues. Germline loops: CDR1 DFQATT, CDR2 SNEGSKA (reference sequence). The CDR3 is CSARVLTSGSYNEQFF. The CDR3 region has the DNA TGCAGTGCTAGAGTCCTCACTAGCGGGAGCTACAATGAGCAGTTCTTC.

This clonotype was picked up a small number of times. The V call is TRBV5-6, the J call TRBJ1-2, with D possibly TRBD1 on 6 matching bases. There are 16 residues in the CDR3. V dropped 2 bases and J dropped 0 bases, with 14 bases sitting between them. The V gene's germline CDR1 is SGHDT and CDR2 YYEEEE. The CDR3 nucleotides are TGTGCCAGCAGCTTAGTCCGGGGGGACACTAACTATGGCTACACCTTC. This translates into CASSLVRGDTNYGYTF.

The chain recombines TRBV4-3 with TRBJ2-7, with no clear D. Trimming removed 0 bases from V and 0 bases from J, with 9 bases in between. Germline V gene sequence: CDR1 LGHNA, CDR2 YSLEER. The CDR3 has 15 residues. Written as DNA, the CDR3 is TGCGCCAGCAGCCAAGATTACCCTATCTCCTACGAGCAGTACTTC. Its translation is CASSQDYPISYEQYF.

This clonotype came up a few times. This chain connects TRBV4-3 to TRBJ1-1; D is unresolved. V dropped 3 bases and J dropped 0 bases, with 8 bases sitting between them. The CDR3 extends over 14 amino acids. Germline CDR1 reads LGHNA; CDR2 reads YSLEER. The CDR3: CASSHRTMNTEAFF. The DNA of the CDR3 is TGCGCCAGCAGCCATCGCACTATGAACACTGAAGCTTTCTTT.